The 14 T cell receptor beta chains below all came from one sample that was sequenced in a study of blood T cell repertoires in COVID-19. Profiled with immunoSEQ multiplex PCR; TCRdb holds only in-frame clones, not every one. Among roughly 400,000 clones, about 88% were seen once, and the ten largest hold approximately 1.5%. The sequencing sample was made of PBMCs or T cells enriched from blood (not recorded which). The receptor source for this set is a woman aged 18-29 years who had been exposed to COVID-19.

This sequence joins TRBV6-6 and TRBJ1-4; 9 nucleotides agree with TRBD1. CDR3 length: 16 amino acids. V dropped 5 bases and J dropped 8; count of bases not matched to a gene: 12. Per the germline V gene, CDR1 is MNHNY and CDR2 is SVGAGI (reference sequence). The CDR3 reads CASSRTLTGGLEKLFF. The CDR3 DNA is TGTGCCAGCAGTCGAACGTTGACAGGGGGTTTGGAAAAACTGTTTTTT.

The V call is TRBV27, the J call TRBJ2-3; 10 bases are shared with TRBD2. V shed 4 bases, J shed 3 bases, and the junction held 7 bases outside the gene matches. The CDR3 spans 16 residues. Germline V gives CDR1 MNHEY, CDR2 SMNVEV (reference sequence). The CDR3 DNA reads as TGTGCCAGCAGTTCCCCGGGACTAGCGAGGACAGATACGCAGTATTTT. Its protein is CASSSPGLARTDTQYF.

The chain has TRBV7-8 and TRBJ2-2, with D tentatively TRBD1 (6 bases). The V and J ends lost 4 bases and 1 base respectively, with 13 bases between them. The CDR3 has 16 residues. Germline-derived CDR1 and CDR2 are SGHVS and FQNEAQ. The CDR3 DNA reads as TGTGCCAGCAGCTCCTCGGGCAGGGGGAACACCGGGGAGCTGTTTTTT. It yields the protein CASSSSGRGNTGELFF.

The chain carries TRBV30 and TRBJ1-1; D is uncertain. In germline, CDR1 is GTSNPN, CDR2 SVGIG (reference sequence). There are 14 residues in the CDR3. Trimming cost V 2 bases and J 1 base, with 11 bases left between them. CDR3: CAWSFLYKNTEAFF. The CDR3 region has the DNA TGTGCCTGGAGTTTCTTATATAAGAACACTGAAGCTTTCTTT.

V and J are TRBV7-2 and TRBJ1-5; 7 bases line up with TRBD1. Germline values: CDR1 SGHTA, CDR2 FQGNSA. The CDR3 has 16 residues. The ends lost 0 bases at V and 2 bases at J; junction bases unmatched: 4. CDR3 residues: CASSLAWQGGNQPQHF. The CDR3 DNA is TGTGCCAGCAGCTTAGCGTGGCAGGGGGGCAATCAGCCCCAGCATTTT.

This clone was detected only a few times. The chain is built from TRBV15 and TRBJ1-1; D call uncertain. Germline assignment: CDR1 LNHNV and CDR2 YYDKDF (reference sequence). V was shortened by 4 bases and J by 0 bases, with 6 bases between the two germline ends. The CDR3 has 13 amino acids. CDR3: CATSTEMNTEAFF. The CDR3 DNA reads as TGTGCCACCAGCACCGAGATGAACACTGAAGCTTTCTTT.

The rearrangement joins TRBV6-5 to TRBJ2-4; D ambiguous. The length of the CDR3 is 12 residues. V was cut by 7 bases and J by 6 bases, with 10 bases left in between. Germline V CDR1 and CDR2: MNHEY, SVGAGI. This chain's CDR3 is CASKGRGNIQYF. In DNA, the CDR3 is TGTGCCAGCAAAGGAAGAGGAAACATTCAGTACTTC.

The chain employs TRBV7-9 and TRBJ2-7; D not certain. The CDR3 spans 13 residues. Germline V gene data show CDR1 as SEHNR and CDR2 as FQNEAQ (reference sequence). V dropped 3 bases and J dropped 3 bases, with 9 bases sitting between them. CDR3 protein: CASSFSAGYEQYF. CDR3 in DNA: TGTGCCAGCAGCTTCTCTGCCGGCTACGAGCAGTACTTC. The full variable domain, rest sourced from reference TRBV7-9 and TRBJ2-7, is DTGVSQNPRHKITKRGQNVTFRCDPISEHNRLYWYRQTLGQGPEFLTYFQNEAQLEKSRLLSDRFSAERPKGSFSTLEIQRTEQGDSAMYLCASSFSAGYEQYFGPGTRLTVT.

This clone was counted a single time. The chain joins TRBV27 to TRBJ2-5; 8 nucleotides line up with TRBD2. Germline-derived CDR1 and CDR2 are MNHEY and SMNVEV (reference sequence). With V trimmed by 0 bases and J by 3 bases, 9 bases remained unmatched. This CDR3 is built from 17 residues. CDR3 nucleotide sequence: TGTGCCAGCAGTTTATCGTATTGGCGGGGGGAAAAAGAGACCCAGTACTTC. The encoded protein is CASSLSYWRGEKETQYF.

This chain connects TRBV6-2 or TRBV6-3 to TRBJ2-1, with 10 nucleotides matching TRBD2. V gave up 2 bases and J gave up 15 bases; unmatched junction bases: 7. The CDR3 covers 13 residues. CDR1 MNHEY and CDR2 SVGEGT come from the germline V gene. For the CDR3, the DNA is TGTGCCAGCAGTTACGGGAGCGGGGGGGATCTGTTCTTC. This sequence encodes CASSYGSGGDLFF.

The V and J genes are TRBV20-1 and TRBJ2-3; 9 bases fit TRBD1. The CDR3 extends over 14 amino acids. From germline, CDR1 is DFQATT and CDR2 SNEGSKA (reference sequence). The junction had 5 bases not matched to a gene; V was cut back by 3 bases and J by 4 bases. DNA of the CDR3: TGCAGTGCTAGTGTGGGACAGGGCTCAGATACGCAGTATTTT. Protein: CSASVGQGSDTQYF.

The rearrangement links TRBV6-5 to TRBJ1-2, with a tentative D call TRBD1 (6 bases). Per germline, CDR1 MNHEY and CDR2 SVGAGI. The CDR3 spans 15 residues. The V gene lost 0 bases and the J gene lost 6 bases, with 14 bases spanning the gap. The CDR3 coding sequence is TGTGCCAGCAGTTACTCGAGTTCGGGGACAAATGGCTACACCTTC. This encodes CASSYSSSGTNGYTF.

The rearrangement uses TRBV19 and TRBJ2-7, with 10 positions matching TRBD2. V shed 5 bases and J 2 bases; nucleotides not matched to a gene: 6. Germline-derived CDR1 and CDR2 are LNHDA and SQIVND (reference sequence). The CDR3 extends over 15 amino acids. Here the CDR3 DNA reads TGTGCCAGTAGTCCTAGCGGGAGTAGTACCTACGAGCAGTACTTC. It encodes CASSPSGSSTYEQYF.

This clone was counted a single time. V and J are TRBV7-9 and TRBJ1-3; a weak D match, TRBD1 (5 bases). The germline V gene encodes CDR1 SEHNR and CDR2 FQNEAQ (reference sequence). The CDR3 runs 15 residues. V gave up 1 base and J gave up 0 bases, with 7 bases separating them. CDR3 coding DNA: TGTGCCAGCAGCTTAGGACAGATCTCTGGAAACACCATATATTTT. Amino acids: CASSLGQISGNTIYF.